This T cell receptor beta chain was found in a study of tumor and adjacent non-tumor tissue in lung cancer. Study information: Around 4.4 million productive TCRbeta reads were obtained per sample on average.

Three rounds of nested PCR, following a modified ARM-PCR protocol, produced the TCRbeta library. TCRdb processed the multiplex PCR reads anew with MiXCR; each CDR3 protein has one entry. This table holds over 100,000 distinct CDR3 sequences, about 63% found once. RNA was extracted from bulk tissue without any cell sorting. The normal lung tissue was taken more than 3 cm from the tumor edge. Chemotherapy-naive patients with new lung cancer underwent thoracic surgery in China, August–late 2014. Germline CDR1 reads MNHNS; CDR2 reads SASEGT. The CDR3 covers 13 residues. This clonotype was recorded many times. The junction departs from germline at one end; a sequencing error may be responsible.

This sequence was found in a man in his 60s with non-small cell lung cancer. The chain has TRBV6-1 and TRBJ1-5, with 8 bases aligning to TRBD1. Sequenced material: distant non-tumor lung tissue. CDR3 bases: TGCGCCAGCCTTACAGGGGGGAATCAGCCCCAGCATTTT. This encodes CASLTGGNQPQHF.